The entry below describes one T cell receptor beta chain. Its antigen remains unknown. Disease lasting under 3 months, a NOSPECS grade of at least 4, and a Clinical Activity Score of at least 3 were features of the ophthalmopathy patients. Looked up from germline, CDR1 is KGHDR and CDR2 is SFDVKD. Deletions cut 6 bases from V and 0 bases from J, with 8 bases between. The CDR3 length is 14 residues. This sample stems from a study of T cells in Graves' hyperthyroidism and ophthalmopathy. As for the study in general: Peripheral blood was drawn at first diagnosis, prior to all treatment.

Amplification yielded TCR beta CDR3 regions, with RNA transcripts as the source. The HTBI set primed first-round TCR CDR3 RT-PCR. In TCRdb, the multiplex PCR reads were re-called with MiXCR into one record per CDR3 protein. The table includes about 500,000 distinct CDR3 sequences, about 15% detected once. Study-wide results and caveats: Ophthalmopathy was distinguished from stable hyperthyroidism by 13 V-J signatures. The majority of expanded thyroid clonotypes above 0.001 also appeared in blood.

The chain employs TRBV24-1 and TRBJ1-5; D gene ambiguous. Sequenced: blood. The sequence was collected from a woman in her twenties or thirties with Graves' ophthalmopathy. CDR3 DNA sequence: TGTGCCACCAGTATCAGGTATAGCAATCAGCCCCAGCATTTT. Protein sequence: CATSIRYSNQPQHF.